This paragraph covers one TCR beta chain sequence. Its target is not known. This record comes from a study of molecular identifiers for immune sequencing clone quantification. Study outcomes and limitations: Clonotypes surpassing 20 RNA copies contained over 98% of effector molecules, versus under 1% in naive cells.

TCRdb recomputed calls from the PCR reads with MiXCR, one row per CDR3 protein. The sample yields about 640,000 distinct CDR3 sequences, 15% to 20% seen once. Germline V CDR1 and CDR2: SGHRS, YFSETQ. J lost 7 bases, V lost 0 bases, and 11 bases had no gene match. This CDR3 is 16 amino acids long. This TCR was recovered from a human donor in good health. Some libraries in this study had Jurkat cell RNA spiked in. The specimen was naive CD8+ T cells from blood, with Jurkat cell RNA spiked in. Subset specified: FACS-sorted CD8+CD4-CCR7+CD45RA+ naive T cells. The chain has TRBV5-1 and TRBJ2-7; 9 bases line up with TRBD2. The CDR3 is CASSLELAGSYNEQYF. CDR3 DNA sequence: TGCGCCAGCAGCTTGGAACTAGCGGGTTCCTACAATGAGCAGTACTTC.